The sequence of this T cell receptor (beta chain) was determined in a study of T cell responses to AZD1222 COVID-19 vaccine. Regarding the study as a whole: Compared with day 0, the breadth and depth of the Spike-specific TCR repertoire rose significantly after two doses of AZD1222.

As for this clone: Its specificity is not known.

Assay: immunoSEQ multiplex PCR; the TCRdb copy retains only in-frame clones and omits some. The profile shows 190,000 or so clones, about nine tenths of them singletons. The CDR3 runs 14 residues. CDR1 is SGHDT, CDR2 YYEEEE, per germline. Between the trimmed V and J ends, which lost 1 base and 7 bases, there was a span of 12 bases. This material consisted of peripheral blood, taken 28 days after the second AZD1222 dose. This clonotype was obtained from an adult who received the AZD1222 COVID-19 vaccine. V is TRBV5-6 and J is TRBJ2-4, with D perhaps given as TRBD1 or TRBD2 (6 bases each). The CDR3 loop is CASSLSGEDNIQYF. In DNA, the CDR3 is TGTGCCAGCAGCTTGTCAGGGGAGGATAACATTCAGTACTTC.